This is a list of T cell receptor beta chains from one sample in a study of blood T cell repertoires in COVID-19. Method: immunoSEQ multiplex PCR; TCRdb's copy keeps in-frame clones and lacks some. The sample lists some 270,000 clones, 70% to 90% occurring once. Sequenced material: PBMCs or T cells enriched from blood (not recorded which). The receptors were gathered from a woman aged 50 to 60 with acute COVID-19. Both conserved end residues are part of each CDR3. The D gene is left open where the match is weak. Clone size is given for some rows only: seen once, a few or many times, or a class if the clone is expanded.

>TRBV10-3|TRBJ2-2|16|-|TRBD1
TGTGCCATCAGGGGACAGGGAGATATCGACACCGGGGAGCTGTTTTTT
CAIRGQGDIDTGELFF
>TRBV3-1/TRBV3-2|TRBJ1-1|14|-|TRBD1
TGTGCCAGCAATCGGGGACAGATGAACACTGAAGCTTTCTTT
CASNRGQMNTEAFF
>TRBV5-1|TRBJ1-2|12|-|-
TGCGCCAGCAGCTCAGGACAGTATGGCTACACCTTC
CASSSGQYGYTF
>TRBV6-5|TRBJ1-1|14|once|TRBD1
TGTGCCAGCAGCGTACAGGGGGCGAACACTGAAGCTTTCTTT
CASSVQGANTEAFF
>TRBV3-1/TRBV3-2|TRBJ1-2|15|-|-
TGTGCCAGCAGCCAAGAAGGGGGAACTAACTATGGCTACACCTTC
CASSQEGGTNYGYTF
>TRBV18|TRBJ2-7|12|-|-
TGTGCCAGCTCACCAGGCGGCTACGAGCAGTACTTC
CASSPGGYEQYF
>TRBV19|TRBJ1-6|13|-|-
TGTGCCAGTAATGGGGAGGGTAATTCACCCCTCCACTTT
CASNGEGNSPLHF
>TRBV30|TRBJ1-2|13|-|-
TGTGCCTGGAGTACCGGGGTGGATAGGAGCTACACCTTC
CAWSTGVDRSYTF
>TRBV12-3/TRBV12-4|TRBJ1-2|13|-|TRBD1
TGTGCCAGCAGGGCGGGACAGAACTATGGCTACACCTTC
CASRAGQNYGYTF
>TRBV12-3/TRBV12-4|TRBJ1-2|13|-|-
TGTGCCAGCAGTTTCGACAGAAGGTATGGCTACACCTTC
CASSFDRRYGYTF
>TRBV12-3/TRBV12-4|TRBJ1-2|13|-|-
TGTGCCAGCAGCCCCACAGGGAACTATGGCTACACCTTC
CASSPTGNYGYTF
>TRBV12-3/TRBV12-4|TRBJ2-5|12|once|-
TGTGCCAGCAGTCTCTCCGAGGAGACCCAGTACTTC
CASSLSEETQYF
>TRBV7-6|TRBJ1-1|15|-|TRBD1
TGTGCCAGCAGCCCCGGGACAGGGCTTTTGGGAGAAGCTTTCTTT
CASSPGTGLLGEAFF
>TRBV24-1|TRBJ2-5|15|-|TRBD1
TGTGCCACCAGTGATTCTGGGACAGAGCAAGAGACCCAGTACTTC
CATSDSGTEQETQYF
>TRBV5-1|TRBJ2-7|14|-|-
TGCGCCAGCAGCGAGGGGGGAGGGTTCAACGAGCAGTACTTC
CASSEGGGFNEQYF
>TRBV27|TRBJ2-3|15|once|TRBD2
TGTGCCAGCATCCCGCTAGCGGAAAACACAGATACGCAGTATTTT
CASIPLAENTDTQYF
>TRBV3-1/TRBV3-2|TRBJ1-2|15|-|TRBD1
TGTGCCAGCAGGACCACAGGGGGCAGTAACTATGGCTACACCTTC
CASRTTGGSNYGYTF
>TRBV6-5|TRBJ2-7|13|few|TRBD2
TGTGCCAGCAGCTGGACTAGCCGCTACGAGCAGTACTTC
CASSWTSRYEQYF
>TRBV10-3|TRBJ1-5|13|-|TRBD1
TGTGCCATCGGAGACAGGGGCGAGCAGCCCCAGCATTTT
CAIGDRGEQPQHF
>TRBV19|TRBJ1-1|14|-|TRBD1
TGTGCCAGTAGTACGACAGGGAAGAACACTGAAGCTTTCTTT
CASSTTGKNTEAFF
>TRBV7-8|TRBJ1-1|16|-|-
TGTGCCGACCAGGGTACGGACAGCCAAGGGGGAACTGAAGCTTTCTTT
CADQGTDSQGGTEAFF
>TRBV3-1/TRBV3-2|TRBJ1-2|14|-|-
TGTGCCAGCAGCCAAGGAGTAGGGAGATATGGCTACACCTTC
CASSQGVGRYGYTF
>TRBV30|TRBJ1-2|14|-|-
TGTGCCTGGAGTGTACGTGGGCCCGACCGGGGCTACACCTTC
CAWSVRGPDRGYTF
>TRBV11-3|TRBJ2-1|17|-|-
TGTGCCAGCAGCTTAGGGGAGGCGGGGAGCTCCTACAATGAGCAGTTCTTC
CASSLGEAGSSYNEQFF
>TRBV25-1|TRBJ1-6|14|-|TRBD1
TGTGCCAGCAGGGGACAGGGTATGAGTTCACCCCTCCACTTT
CASRGQGMSSPLHF
>TRBV7-9|TRBJ2-7|12|-|TRBD2
TGTGCCAGTAGCGGGGGAGGAAGGGAGCAGTACTTC
CASSGGGREQYF
>TRBV5-1|TRBJ1-1|17|-|-
TGCGCCAGCAGCCGGGACTCGTTCGCCAGTTTGAACACTGAAGCTTTCTTT
CASSRDSFASLNTEAFF
>TRBV11-2|TRBJ2-3|14|-|-
TGTGCCAGCAGCTTAGAGGCAGTAACAGATACGCAGTATTTT
CASSLEAVTDTQYF
>TRBV30|TRBJ1-4|13|once|TRBD1
TGTGCCTGTCTCGGGACAGGGTTTCGAAAACTGTTTTTT
CACLGTGFRKLFF
>TRBV7-3|TRBJ2-3|14|-|TRBD2
TGTGCCAGCAGCTCAGGGACTAGCGCAGATACGCAGTATTTT
CASSSGTSADTQYF
>TRBV19|TRBJ1-3|11|-|-
TGTGCCAGTAAAGCGGGAAACACCATATATTTT
CASKAGNTIYF
>TRBV11-2|TRBJ1-2|14|-|-
TGTGCCAGCAGCTCGCAGCTGGGGAGCTATGGCTACACCTTC
CASSSQLGSYGYTF
>TRBV30|TRBJ1-3|12|-|-
TGTGCCTGGAACGAGGGTGGAAACACCATATATTTT
CAWNEGGNTIYF
>TRBV30|TRBJ1-1|14|-|-
TGTGCCTGGAGTGTCAGGGGTTTGAACACTGAAGCTTTCTTT
CAWSVRGLNTEAFF
>TRBV10-2|TRBJ1-2|13|-|-
TGCGCCAGCTCCGGCAGTAACAGGGATGGCTACACCTTC
CASSGSNRDGYTF
>TRBV7-8|TRBJ1-3|16|-|TRBD1
TGTGCCAGCAGCTTTCGGACAGGGGGCCTTGGAAACACCATATATTTT
CASSFRTGGLGNTIYF
>TRBV25-1|TRBJ1-1|16|-|TRBD1
TGTGCCAGCAGTCCGAAGGGACAGGCTGCCCGAACTGAAGCTTTCTTT
CASSPKGQAARTEAFF
>TRBV6-4|TRBJ2-1|13|-|-
TGTGCCAGCAGTGTCGGGGCCTACAATGAGCAGTTCTTC
CASSVGAYNEQFF
>TRBV3-1/TRBV3-2|TRBJ1-1|17|-|-
TGTGCCAGCAGCCAATGGGCCAAGGCTAGCTCGAACACTGAAGCTTTCTTT
CASSQWAKASSNTEAFF
>TRBV15|TRBJ1-1|14|-|TRBD1
TGTGCCACCAACTCGGGACAGAAGAACACTGAAGCTTTCTTT
CATNSGQKNTEAFF
>TRBV10-3|TRBJ1-4|15|-|TRBD1
TGTGCCATCCGTCCCGGGACAGGGGGCGTTGAAAAACTGTTTTTT
CAIRPGTGGVEKLFF
>TRBV7-6|TRBJ2-5|15|-|TRBD2
TGTGCCAGCAGCGTAGGACTAGCGGTTAAAGAGACCCAGTACTTC
CASSVGLAVKETQYF
>TRBV3-1/TRBV3-2|TRBJ1-2|12|-|-
TGTGCCAGCAGCCAGGCCGAAGTTGGCTACACCTTC
CASSQAEVGYTF
>TRBV19|TRBJ2-3|13|-|-
TGTGCCAGTAGTGTCTCGGAGGCAGATACGCAGTATTTT
CASSVSEADTQYF
>TRBV7-3|TRBJ1-1|14|-|-
TGTGCCAGCAGTCCCACAGGTTTGAACACTGAAGCTTTCTTT
CASSPTGLNTEAFF
>TRBV5-1|TRBJ1-1|15|-|-
TGCGCCAGCAGCTTGGTTCCGGACATGAACACTGAAGCTTTCTTT
CASSLVPDMNTEAFF
>TRBV11-2|TRBJ1-6|14|-|TRBD1
TGTGCCAGCAGCTATACGACAGGGAATTCACCCCTCCACTTT
CASSYTTGNSPLHF
>TRBV3-1/TRBV3-2|TRBJ2-3|14|-|-
TGTGCCAGCAGCCAAGTCTTAGCAGTAGATACGCAGTATTTT
CASSQVLAVDTQYF
>TRBV3-1/TRBV3-2|TRBJ2-6|16|-|-
TGTGCCAGCAGTTCGGGACACAGCTCTGGGGCCAACGTCCTGACTTTC
CASSSGHSSGANVLTF
>TRBV19|TRBJ1-2|13|-|-
TGTGCCAGTAGTATCCCGACTCACGACGGCTACACCTTC
CASSIPTHDGYTF
>TRBV27|TRBJ2-7|15|-|TRBD1
TGTGCCAGCAGTTCATGGGGACAGAACTCCTACGAGCAGTACTTC
CASSSWGQNSYEQYF
>TRBV25-1|TRBJ1-1|13|-|-
TGTGCCAGCAGTTCTATCGGGGTCTCTGAAGCTTTCTTT
CASSSIGVSEAFF
>TRBV27|TRBJ2-2|15|-|TRBD1
TGTGCCAGCAGTGTCAGGGGGCGCGACACCGGGGAGCTGTTTTTT
CASSVRGRDTGELFF
>TRBV3-1/TRBV3-2|TRBJ1-3|13|-|-
TGTGCCAGTCCTCCAGGCTCTGGAAACACCATATATTTT
CASPPGSGNTIYF
>TRBV24-1|TRBJ2-1|16|once|TRBD2
TGTGCCACCAGTGCCTCGGGACTAGTATCCGACAATGAGCAGTTCTTC
CATSASGLVSDNEQFF
>TRBV9|TRBJ1-2|16|-|TRBD1
TGTGCCAGCAGCGTAGCTAGGACAGGGGACCACTATGGCTACACCTTC
CASSVARTGDHYGYTF